This TCR beta chain was captured in a study of neurological immune-mediated disorders. This clonotype was recorded at least ten times. The time point here: longitudinal time-point 2. Looked up from germline, CDR1 is SGHRS and CDR2 is YFSETQ. The CDR3 covers 16 residues. Trimming cost V 4 bases and J 2 bases; bases outside gene matches: 10. Synthesis of cDNA was performed by 5'RACE using 10-nucleotide random UMIs. TCRdb analysed the 5' RACE reads with MiXCR anew, one entry per CDR3 protein. The data show about 90,000 distinct CDR3 sequences, less than 15% seen once. The sequence came from a female donor with HTLV-1-associated myelopathy (HAM/TSP). Sequenced input: PBMCs. The V call is TRBV5-1, the J call TRBJ2-5, with 8 bases lining up with TRBD1. CDR3 sequence: CASSRQGLTGQETQYF. CDR3 DNA sequence: TGCGCCAGCAGCCGACAGGGGCTCACGGGGCAAGAGACCCAGTACTTC. Looking up the rest from reference TRBV5-1 and TRBJ2-5 gives the full variable domain: KAGVTQTPRYLIKTRGQQVTLSCSPISGHRSVSWYQQTPGQGLQFLFEYFSETQRNKGNFPGRFSGRQFSNSRSEMNVSTLELGDSALYLCASSRQGLTGQETQYFGPGTRLLVL.